The 23 T cell receptor beta chains below were found in one sample sequenced in a study of shared clonotypes between healthy human individuals (dated by TCRdb to the early 2020s). Preparation of the library involved the immunoSEQ multiplex PCR assay. TCRdb took over this immuneACCESS table, retaining in-frame rearrangements with V and J assigned. Such tables are incomplete; in checked studies, under half of the missing clones stem from an unresolved V gene, and the remainder is unexplained. Present in this sample are some 1,400,000 clones, more than 95% of which were seen just once. The ten biggest clones cover approximately 1.2% of the sample. The source material was naive CD4+ T cells sorted from blood. The sample's cell subset or site, from its label and the paper: CD45RA+ positively selected. These receptors came from a man aged 25 to 45 in good health.

V is TRBV27 and J is TRBJ2-5, with 8 positions matching TRBD2. Germline V gives CDR1 MNHEY, CDR2 SMNVEV (reference sequence). V was clipped by 5 bases and J by 5 bases; unmatched bases: 16. The length of the CDR3 is 17 residues. The CDR3 sequence: CASSRGGQALYLETQYF. The CDR3 DNA reads TGTGCCAGCAGTCGGGGGGGTCAGGCACTGTATTTGGAGACCCAGTACTTC.

This chain links TRBV27 with TRBJ2-7; the match to TRBD1 covers 10 bases. V dropped 5 bases and J dropped 3; count of bases not matched to a gene: 4. There are 14 residues in the CDR3. Germline lookup yields CDR1 MNHEY and CDR2 SMNVEV (reference sequence). The CDR3 sequence: CASSPGQGYYEQYF. CDR3 in DNA: TGTGCCAGCAGTCCGGGACAGGGGTACTACGAGCAGTACTTC.

The table lists this clone with a few counts. The CDR3 DNA is TGCGCCAGCAGCGTAGGGGAAGGGTATGGCTACACCTTC. Translated, it gives CASSVGEGYGYTF. The J gene is TRBJ1-2, the V gene TRBV5-1, with D possibly being TRBD1 (5 bases). Germline CDR1 and CDR2: SGHRS and YFSETQ. Between the trimmed V and J ends, which lost 4 bases and 5 bases, there was a span of 12 bases. This CDR3 spans 13 amino acids.

This chain links TRBV6-1 with TRBJ2-7, with TRBD1 as a possible D gene (5 bases). The CDR3 is made up of 14 amino acids. Between the trimmed V and J ends, which lost 7 bases and 3 bases, there was a span of 16 bases. Germline V gene sequence: CDR1 MNHNS, CDR2 SASEGT. In nucleotides, the CDR3 is TGTGCCAGCATACGAACGACAGCGATCTACGAGCAGTACTTC. As protein: CASIRTTAIYEQYF.

Turning to this clone: Additional DNA sequences in this sample encode the identical CDR3. The chain has TRBV19 and TRBJ1-3, with D maybe TRBD1 (5 bases). CDR1 is LNHDA, CDR2 SQIVND, per germline (reference sequence). CDR3 length: 13 amino acids. With 9 bases removed from V and 0 bases from J, the gap between germline ends came to 9 bases. CDR3 sequence: CASRQTSGNTIYF. Written as DNA, the CDR3 is TGTGCCAGCAGACAGACCTCTGGAAACACCATATATTTT.

This rearrangement joins TRBV7-2 to TRBJ2-7; 11 positions agree with TRBD2. The germline gives CDR1 SGHTA, CDR2 FQGNSA. V shed 4 bases and J 2 bases; nucleotides not matched to a gene: 16. The CDR3 is 19 residues long. CDR3 nucleotides: TGTGCCAGCAGCTCACACCTCGGGGGTGAACTAGCGGGGGCCTACGAGCAGTACTTC. This gives the protein CASSSHLGGELAGAYEQYF. The full variable domain, completed using reference TRBV7-2 and TRBJ2-7, is GAGVSQSPSNKVTEKGKDVELRCDPISGHTALYWYRQSLGQGLEFLIYFQGNSAPDKSGLPSDRFSAERTGGSVSTLTIQRTQQEDSAVYLCASSSHLGGELAGAYEQYFGPGTRLTVT.

The rearrangement joins TRBV6-5 to TRBJ1-3; no clear D gene. The length of the CDR3 is 15 residues. Trimming took off 0 bases at V and 0 bases at J, with 6 bases between the two ends. CDR1 is MNHEY, CDR2 SVGAGI, per germline. The CDR3 region is CASSYSSASGNTIYF. The CDR3, as DNA: TGTGCCAGCAGTTACTCTTCCGCCTCTGGAAACACCATATATTTT.

The V gene is TRBV29-1, the J gene TRBJ2-5, with D unresolved. V was trimmed by 1 base and J by 5 bases, leaving 8 bases between them. The CDR3 covers 12 residues. CDR1 and CDR2 (germline): SQVTM, ANQGSEA. The CDR3 DNA sequence: TGCAGCGTTGAAGCTACGGTGGAGACCCAGTACTTC. Translated, it gives CSVEATVETQYF.

The chain has TRBV28 and TRBJ2-1; D is undetermined. V was trimmed by 4 bases and J by 6 bases, leaving 10 bases between them. The CDR3 length is 13 residues. Germline V gene lookup returns CDR1 MDHEN and CDR2 SYDVKM. CDR3 DNA: TGTGCCAGCAGTTACAGCGTTGGCAATGAGCAGTTCTTC. Translating it yields CASSYSVGNEQFF. The full variable domain, rest sourced from reference TRBV28 and TRBJ2-1, is DVKVTQSSRYLVKRTGEKVFLECVQDMDHENMFWYRQDPGLGLRLIYFSYDVKMKEKGDIPEGYSVSREKKERFSLILESASTNQTSMYLCASSYSVGNEQFFGPGTRLTVL.

The chain carries TRBV15 and TRBJ1-2, with TRBD1 matching over 7 bases. The CDR3 consists of 15 residues. Germline lookup yields CDR1 LNHNV and CDR2 YYDKDF (reference sequence). V dropped 1 base and J dropped 4; count of bases not matched to a gene: 6. The CDR3 sequence is CATSRGTDRTYGYTF. DNA for the CDR3: TGTGCCACCAGCAGAGGGACGGACAGGACCTATGGCTACACCTTC.

CDR3 nucleotides: TGCGCCAGCAGTCAGGTGAACAGGGGAGCAGATACGCAGTATTTT. This translates into CASSQVNRGADTQYF. The rearrangement joins TRBV23-1 to TRBJ2-3; TRBD1 matches 7 bases. TRBV23-1 carries the ORF label, with uncertain function. The CDR3 is 15 amino acids. After removal of 3 bases from V and 4 bases from J, the junction contained 7 bases not matched to a gene.

The chain carries TRBV7-2 and TRBJ2-7; the D is unclear. The CDR3 runs 15 residues. Germline CDR1 and CDR2: SGHTA and FQGNSA. The V and J ends lost 5 bases and 2 bases respectively, with 16 bases between them. The CDR3, as DNA: TGTGCCAGCAGCCAACCCGGCCGACTCCCCTACGAGCAGTACTTC. Encoded protein: CASSQPGRLPYEQYF.

V gene TRBV5-4 combines with J gene TRBJ2-2; TRBD1 aligns across 8 bases. This CDR3 comprises 16 residues. Trimming cost V 4 bases and J 1 base; bases outside gene matches: 6. Germline CDR1 SGHNT, CDR2 YYREEE (reference sequence). DNA for the CDR3: TGTGCCAGCAGCCGTCCCGGGACAGGGAACACCGGGGAGCTGTTTTTT. Encoded protein: CASSRPGTGNTGELFF.

This chain uses TRBV5-1 with TRBJ2-7; D is ambiguous. V was trimmed by 0 bases and J by 1 base, leaving 8 bases between them. The germline V gene encodes CDR1 SGHRS and CDR2 YFSETQ. CDR3 length equals 14 residues. The DNA of the CDR3 is TGCGCCAGCAGCTTGGAGGTGAGGTCCTACGAGCAGTACTTC. Its protein is CASSLEVRSYEQYF.

The chain is built from TRBV27 and TRBJ2-5; D is possibly TRBD2 (6 bases). Deletions cut 3 bases from V and 3 bases from J, with 8 bases between. Germline values: CDR1 MNHEY, CDR2 SMNVEV (reference sequence). The CDR3 length is 13 residues. As DNA, the CDR3 is TGTGCCAGCAGTTTTAAGCGGGAAGAGACCCAGTACTTC. Translating gives CASSFKREETQYF.

The CDR3 DNA reads as TGTGCCAGCAGCCGAGGGTCGGCAGAAGGACAGGTTAATGAAAAACTGTTTTTT. Protein product: CASSRGSAEGQVNEKLFF. The chain uses TRBV14 and TRBJ1-4; 7 bases are shared with TRBD1. Unmatched junction bases numbered 15, after V lost 4 bases and J lost 4 bases. CDR1 and CDR2 (germline): SGHDN, FVKESK. The CDR3 has 18 amino acids.

This clone showed up just a few times. Other nucleotide sequences in the sample specify the same CDR3. The chain combines TRBV28 with TRBJ1-2; D is ambiguous. The CDR3 runs to 11 residues. The ends were cut back, 3 bases at V and 2 bases at J, with 1 base in the middle. From germline, CDR1 is MDHEN and CDR2 SYDVKM. The CDR3: CASSFNYGYTF. In nucleotides, the CDR3 is TGTGCCAGCAGTTTCAACTATGGCTACACCTTC.

J is TRBJ2-5 and V is TRBV7-6, with D perhaps matching TRBD1 (7 bases). Trimming removed 2 bases from V and 5 bases from J, with 15 bases in between. This CDR3 has 15 amino acids. Germline assignment: CDR1 SGHVS and CDR2 FNYEAQ. The CDR3 sequence is CASSLRGGGMETQYF. CDR3 DNA: TGTGCCAGCAGCTTACGCGGAGGGGGCATGGAGACCCAGTACTTC.

About this clone itself: Other DNA sequences from this sample encode an identical CDR3 as well. The rearrangement uses TRBV7-9 and TRBJ2-3; 13 bases are shared with TRBD2. This CDR3 is built from 16 residues. Germline trimming cut 5 bases from V and 1 base from J; bases unmatched to any gene: 3. The germline V gene encodes CDR1 SEHNR and CDR2 FQNEAQ (reference sequence). The CDR3 is CASSAGTSGGTDTQYF. DNA of the CDR3: TGTGCCAGCAGCGCCGGGACTAGCGGGGGCACAGATACGCAGTATTTT.

This chain links TRBV6-5 with TRBJ1-1; no firm D call. Germline loops: CDR1 MNHEY, CDR2 SVGAGI. Trimming took 0 bases from V and 4 from J, leaving 12 bases between them. This CDR3 has 15 amino acids. DNA for the CDR3: TGTGCCAGCAGTTACTCCGGCGAATGGGGCACTGAAGCTTTCTTT. Its protein is CASSYSGEWGTEAFF.

The V and J genes are TRBV9 and TRBJ2-7; 14 bases agree with TRBD2. This CDR3 has 16 residues. Trimming took 4 bases from V and 6 from J; bases not matched to a gene: 9. Germline lookup yields CDR1 SGDLS and CDR2 YYNGEE. CDR3 residues: CASSPHGGLAGGEQYF. DNA for the CDR3: TGTGCCAGCAGCCCACATGGTGGACTAGCGGGAGGCGAGCAGTACTTC.

The chain recombines TRBV5-6 with TRBJ2-2; 12 nucleotides align to TRBD2. CDR3 length: 19 residues. Germline loops: CDR1 SGHDT, CDR2 YYEEEE. With V trimmed by 4 bases and J by 5 bases, 15 bases remained unmatched. CDR3 sequence: CASSPRTTTSGRNTGELFF. CDR3 DNA: TGTGCCAGCAGCCCACGAACAACGACTAGCGGGAGAAATACCGGGGAGCTGTTTTTT.

The V gene is TRBV14, the J gene TRBJ2-1; 7 positions agree with TRBD2. This CDR3 is 16 amino acids long. The trim removed 4 bases at V and 4 bases at J, leaving 10 bases unmatched. Germline loops: CDR1 SGHDN, CDR2 FVKESK. For the CDR3, the DNA is TGTGCCAGCAGCCTAGGACTAGGAAGGTCATACAATGAGCAGTTCTTC. Translation gives CASSLGLGRSYNEQFF.